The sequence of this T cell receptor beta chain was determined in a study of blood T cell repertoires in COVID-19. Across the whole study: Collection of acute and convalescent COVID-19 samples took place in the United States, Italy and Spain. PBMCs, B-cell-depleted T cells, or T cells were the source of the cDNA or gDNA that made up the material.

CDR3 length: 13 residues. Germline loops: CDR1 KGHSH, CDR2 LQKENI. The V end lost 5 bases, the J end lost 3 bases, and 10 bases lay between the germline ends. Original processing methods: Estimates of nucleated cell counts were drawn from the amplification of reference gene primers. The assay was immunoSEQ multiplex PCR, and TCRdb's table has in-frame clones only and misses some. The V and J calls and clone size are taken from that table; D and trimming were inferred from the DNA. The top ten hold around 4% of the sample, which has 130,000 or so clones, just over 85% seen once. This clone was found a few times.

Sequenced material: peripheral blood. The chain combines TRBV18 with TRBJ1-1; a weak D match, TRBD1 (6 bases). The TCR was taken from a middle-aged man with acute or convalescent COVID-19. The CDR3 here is CASSEQGDTEAFF. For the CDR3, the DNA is TGTGCCAGCTCAGAACAGGGTGACACTGAAGCTTTCTTT.